This T cell receptor beta chain was captured in a study of monozygotic twins with inflammatory bowel disease. Whole-study findings and limits: Variability may have been added to patient repertoires by differing immunosuppressive treatments.

TCRdb re-called the 5' RACE reads and gives one entry per CDR3 protein, without DNA. This sample's clone table lists approximately 150,000 distinct CDR3 sequences. With regard to this clonotype: Antigen: not known.

The CDR3 runs to 11 residues. Input material: blood. The chain is built from TRBV12-3 or TRBV12-4 and TRBJ1-4. The clonotype comes from a human donor with ulcerative colitis or Crohn's disease, or a healthy co-twin of an affected twin (not recorded which). CDR3 sequence: CASSLSEKLFF.